This is a list of T cell receptor beta chains from one sample in a study of control samples from healthy donors and cancer patients. TCRdb's copy holds only in-frame clones and misses some; the assay was immunoSEQ multiplex PCR. This sample yields just over 80,000 clones, of which about 93% are seen a single time; 4.8% belongs to the top ten. Sequences were obtained from blood. These receptor sequences come from a woman between 18 and 29 years old in good health. Each CDR3 is given with its conserved first and last residue. A D gene is named only where the DNA matches it firmly. Clone size appears in some rows only: once, few, many, or a class for an expanded clone.

clone_size	d_call	v_call	j_call	cdr3_aa	cdr3_nt
NA	NA	TRBV18	TRBJ1-1	CASAGVPNTEAFF	TGTGCCAGCGCAGGGGTCCCCAACACTGAAGCTTTCTTT
NA	TRBD2	TRBV27	TRBJ2-7	CASSSPSSGGPYEQYF	TGTGCCAGCAGTTCCCCATCTAGCGGGGGGCCCTACGAGCAGTACTTC
NA	NA	TRBV28	TRBJ1-4	CASSANGLEKLFF	TGTGCCAGCAGTGCCAACGGGTTGGAAAAACTGTTTTTT
NA	TRBD2	TRBV7-6	TRBJ2-2	CASSDTSGRAPTNTGELFF	TGTGCCAGCAGCGACACTAGCGGGAGGGCCCCTACGAACACCGGGGAGCTGTTTTTT
NA	NA	TRBV6-5	TRBJ2-3	CASSPPAGEPDTQYF	TGTGCCAGCAGTCCCCCCGCAGGGGAACCAGATACGCAGTATTTT
medium-sized	TRBD1	TRBV5-1	TRBJ2-3	CASSQWDSSTDTQYF	TGCGCCAGCAGCCAGTGGGACAGCAGCACAGATACGCAGTATTTT
NA	NA	TRBV28	TRBJ1-2	CASTTLGYGYTF	TGTGCCAGCACCACCCTTGGCTATGGCTACACCTTC
NA	NA	TRBV10-3	TRBJ1-4	CAISEGEKLFF	TGTGCCATCAGTGAGGGTGAAAAACTGTTTTTT
NA	TRBD1	TRBV5-4	TRBJ2-3	CASSLGNRGQDTQYF	TGTGCCAGCAGCTTGGGGAACAGGGGGCAGGATACGCAGTATTTT
NA	NA	TRBV29-1	TRBJ2-7	CSVGETREQYF	TGCAGCGTTGGAGAGACGAGGGAGCAGTACTTC
NA	NA	TRBV20-1	TRBJ2-7	CSARDSEQYF	TGCAGTGCTAGGGACAGCGAGCAGTACTTC
NA	TRBD1	TRBV11-1	TRBJ1-2	CASSSGTATYGYTF	TGTGCCAGCAGCTCAGGGACAGCTACCTATGGCTACACCTTC
NA	TRBD2	TRBV14	TRBJ2-1	CASSQVVGLGAGVGNEQFF	TGTGCCAGCAGCCAAGTTGTGGGTTTGGGAGCGGGAGTCGGCAATGAGCAGTTCTTC
once	NA	TRBV3-1/TRBV3-2	TRBJ1-1	CASSQAGGLNTEAFF	TGTGCCAGCAGCCAAGCTGGGGGACTGAACACTGAAGCTTTCTTT
few	NA	TRBV6-4	TRBJ2-7	CASSDSSDSYEQYF	TGTGCCAGCAGTGACAGTTCGGACTCCTACGAGCAGTACTTC
NA	TRBD1	TRBV28	TRBJ1-2	CASSSAPGTGFSAGYTF	TGTGCCAGCAGTTCCGCCCCCGGGACAGGGTTTTCGGCTGGCTACACCTTC
NA	TRBD2	TRBV6-4	TRBJ2-7	CASSDLLAGGSYEQYF	TGTGCCAGCAGTGATTTGTTAGCGGGGGGTTCCTACGAGCAGTACTTC
once	NA	TRBV6-5	TRBJ1-2	CASSQDSDYGYTF	TGTGCCAGCAGCCAAGACAGCGACTATGGCTACACCTTC
NA	NA	TRBV2	TRBJ1-1	CASRWGRQPNTEAFF	TGTGCCAGCAGGTGGGGGCGACAGCCGAACACTGAAGCTTTCTTT
NA	TRBD1	TRBV5-1	TRBJ1-6	CASSLKGQGVPGSNSPLHF	TGCGCCAGCAGCCTGAAGGGACAGGGCGTCCCAGGATCAAATTCACCCCTCCACTTT
NA	TRBD1	TRBV10-3	TRBJ1-5	CAISESTGFGQPQHF	TGTGCCATCAGTGAGTCGACAGGGTTCGGGCAGCCCCAGCATTTT
NA	NA	TRBV5-1	TRBJ2-5	CASSLNFGGNQETQYF	TGCGCCAGCAGCTTGAATTTCGGCGGGAACCAAGAGACCCAGTACTTC
once	NA	TRBV28	TRBJ1-1	CASSLSRDMNTEAFF	TGTGCCAGCAGTTTATCTAGGGACATGAACACTGAAGCTTTCTTT
NA	NA	TRBV27	TRBJ1-2	CASSPLMVTGPANYGYTF	TGTGCCAGCAGTCCTTTGATGGTCACAGGTCCCGCTAACTATGGCTACACCTTC
NA	NA	TRBV6-6	TRBJ2-3	CASSLLSRGLGGDTQYF	TGTGCCAGCAGTCTCCTATCGCGGGGTCTAGGGGGAGATACGCAGTATTTT
NA	NA	TRBV6-6	TRBJ1-5	CASRDGTKTNPQHF	TGTGCCAGCAGGGACGGGACGAAAACCAACCCCCAGCATTTT